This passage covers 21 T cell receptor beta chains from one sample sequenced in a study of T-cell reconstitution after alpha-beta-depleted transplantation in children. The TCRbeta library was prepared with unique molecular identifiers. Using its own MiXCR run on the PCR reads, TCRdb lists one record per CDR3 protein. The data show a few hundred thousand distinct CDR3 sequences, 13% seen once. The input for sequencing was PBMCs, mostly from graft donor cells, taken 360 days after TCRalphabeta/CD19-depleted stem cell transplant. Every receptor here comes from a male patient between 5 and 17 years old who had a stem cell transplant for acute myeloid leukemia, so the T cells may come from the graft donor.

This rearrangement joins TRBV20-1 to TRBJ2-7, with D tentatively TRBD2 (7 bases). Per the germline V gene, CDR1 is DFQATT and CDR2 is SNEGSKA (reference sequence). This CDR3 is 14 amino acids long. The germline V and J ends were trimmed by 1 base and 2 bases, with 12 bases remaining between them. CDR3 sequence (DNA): TGCAGTGCTAGAGTAGGGGGGGCGCCCTACGAGCAGTACTTC. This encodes CSARVGGAPYEQYF.

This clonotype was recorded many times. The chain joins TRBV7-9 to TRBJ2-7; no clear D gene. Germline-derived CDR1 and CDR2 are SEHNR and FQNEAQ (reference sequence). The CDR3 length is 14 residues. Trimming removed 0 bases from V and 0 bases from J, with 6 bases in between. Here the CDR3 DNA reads TGTGCCAGCAGCTTAGCGACTCCCTCCTACGAGCAGTACTTC. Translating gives CASSLATPSYEQYF.

The CDR3 region has the DNA TGCAGTGCCTCAGAAGGTCCAACGTTCTCACCCGGGGAGCTGTTTTTT. As protein: CSASEGPTFSPGELFF. The chain links TRBV20-1 to TRBJ2-2; D remains unclear. Trimming stripped 6 bases from V and 6 bases from J, with 23 bases between. Germline V gene data show CDR1 as DFQATT and CDR2 as SNEGSKA (reference sequence). The CDR3 is 16 amino acids.

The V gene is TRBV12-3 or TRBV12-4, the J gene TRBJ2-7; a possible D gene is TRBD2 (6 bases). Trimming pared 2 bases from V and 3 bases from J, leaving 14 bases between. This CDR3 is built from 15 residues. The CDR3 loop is CASSLSSSVSYEQYF. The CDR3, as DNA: TGTGCCAGCAGTTTAAGTTCTAGCGTCAGCTACGAGCAGTACTTC.

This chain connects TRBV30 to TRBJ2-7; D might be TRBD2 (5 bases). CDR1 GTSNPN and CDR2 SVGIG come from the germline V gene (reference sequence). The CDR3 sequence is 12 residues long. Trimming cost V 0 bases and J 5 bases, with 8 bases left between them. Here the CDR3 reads CAWSVAGNEQYF. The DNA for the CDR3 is TGTGCCTGGAGTGTGGCGGGTAACGAGCAGTACTTC.

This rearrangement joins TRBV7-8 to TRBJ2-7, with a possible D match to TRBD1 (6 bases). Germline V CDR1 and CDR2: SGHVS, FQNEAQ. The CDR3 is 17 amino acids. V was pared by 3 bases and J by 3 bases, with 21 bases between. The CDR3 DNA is TGTGCCAGCAGCTTTCAATTAGGGGGAATTGGGAACTACGAGCAGTACTTC. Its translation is CASSFQLGGIGNYEQYF.

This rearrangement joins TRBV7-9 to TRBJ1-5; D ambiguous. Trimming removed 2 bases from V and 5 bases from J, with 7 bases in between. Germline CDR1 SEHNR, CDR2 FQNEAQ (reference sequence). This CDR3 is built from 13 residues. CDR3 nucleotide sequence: TGTGCCAGCAGCTTATGGGCGGATCAGCCCCAGCATTTT. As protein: CASSLWADQPQHF. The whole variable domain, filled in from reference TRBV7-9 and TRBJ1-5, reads DTGVSQNPRHKITKRGQNVTFRCDPISEHNRLYWYRQTLGQGPEFLTYFQNEAQLEKSRLLSDRFSAERPKGSFSTLEIQRTEQGDSAMYLCASSLWADQPQHFGDGTRLSIL.

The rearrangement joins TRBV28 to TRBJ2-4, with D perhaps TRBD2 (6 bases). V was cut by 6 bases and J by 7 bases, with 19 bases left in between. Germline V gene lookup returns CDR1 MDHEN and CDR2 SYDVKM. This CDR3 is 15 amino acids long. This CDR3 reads CASSPTLGGRNIQYF. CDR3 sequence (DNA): TGTGCCAGCAGCCCCACTCTGGGGGGTAGGAACATTCAGTACTTC.

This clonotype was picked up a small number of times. The CDR3 loop reads CASSRPTGKTQYF. The DNA for the CDR3 is TGTGCCAGCAGCCGGCCGACAGGGAAGACCCAGTACTTC. V and J are TRBV7-2 and TRBJ2-5; 7 nucleotides line up with TRBD1. CDR3 length: 13 residues. V was pared by 5 bases and J by 6 bases, with 6 bases of the junction left unmatched. In germline, CDR1 is SGHTA, CDR2 FQGNSA. Drawing the rest from reference TRBV7-2 and TRBJ2-5, the complete variable domain is GAGVSQSPSNKVTEKGKDVELRCDPISGHTALYWYRQSLGQGLEFLIYFQGNSAPDKSGLPSDRFSAERTGGSVSTLTIQRTQQEDSAVYLCASSRPTGKTQYFGPGTRLLVL.

CDR3 sequence reads: CASSTPYSGSSTDTQYF. In DNA form, the CDR3 reads TGTGCCAGCAGCACCCCGTATAGCGGATCTAGCACAGATACGCAGTATTTT. The chain employs TRBV21-1 and TRBJ2-3; the table assigns TRBD2, which was not confirmed against the DNA. TRBV21-1 is a pseudogene. The CDR3 has 17 amino acids.

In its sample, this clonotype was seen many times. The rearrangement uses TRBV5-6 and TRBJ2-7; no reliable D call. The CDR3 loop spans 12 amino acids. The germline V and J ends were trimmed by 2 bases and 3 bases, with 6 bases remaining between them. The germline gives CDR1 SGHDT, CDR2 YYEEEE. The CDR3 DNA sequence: TGTGCCAGCAGCTTCGCAGGCTACGAGCAGTACTTC. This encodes CASSFAGYEQYF. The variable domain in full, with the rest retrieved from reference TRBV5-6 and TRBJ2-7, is DAGVTQSPTHLIKTRGQQVTLRCSPKSGHDTVSWYQQALGQGPQFIFQYYEEEERQRGNFPDRFSGHQFPNYSSELNVNALLLGDSALYLCASSFAGYEQYFGPGTRLTVT.

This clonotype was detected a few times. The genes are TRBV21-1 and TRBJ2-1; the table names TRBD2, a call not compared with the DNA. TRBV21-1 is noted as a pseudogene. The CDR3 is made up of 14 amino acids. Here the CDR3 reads CASSKDREGNEQFF. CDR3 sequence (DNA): TGTGCCAGCAGCAAAGACAGGGAGGGCAATGAGCAGTTCTTC.

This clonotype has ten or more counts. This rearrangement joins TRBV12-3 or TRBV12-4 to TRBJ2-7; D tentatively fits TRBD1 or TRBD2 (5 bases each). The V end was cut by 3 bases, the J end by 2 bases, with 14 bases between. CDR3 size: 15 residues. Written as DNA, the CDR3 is TGTGCCAGCAGTTTTAGGTGGGACCAGACCTACGAGCAGTACTTC. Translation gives CASSFRWDQTYEQYF.

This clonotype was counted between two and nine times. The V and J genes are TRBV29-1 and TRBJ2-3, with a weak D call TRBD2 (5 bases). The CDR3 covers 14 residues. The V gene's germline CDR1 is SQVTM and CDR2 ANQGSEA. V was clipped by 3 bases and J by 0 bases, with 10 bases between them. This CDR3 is CSVDRRLSTDTQYF. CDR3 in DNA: TGCAGCGTTGACCGGAGGCTTAGCACAGATACGCAGTATTTT.

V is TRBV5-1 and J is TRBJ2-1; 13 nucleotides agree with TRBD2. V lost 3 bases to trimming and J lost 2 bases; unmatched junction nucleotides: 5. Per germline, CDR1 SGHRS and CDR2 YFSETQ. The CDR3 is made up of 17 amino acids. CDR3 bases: TGCGCCAGCAGCTCGGGACTAGCGGGACTTCCCTACAATGAGCAGTTCTTC. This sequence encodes CASSSGLAGLPYNEQFF.

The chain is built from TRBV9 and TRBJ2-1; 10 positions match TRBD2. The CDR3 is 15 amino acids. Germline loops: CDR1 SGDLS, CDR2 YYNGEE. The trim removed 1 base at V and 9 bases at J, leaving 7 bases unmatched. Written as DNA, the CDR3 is TGTGCCAGCAGCGTATCCCTAGCGGGAGCTAGTGAGCAGTTCTTC. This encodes CASSVSLAGASEQFF.

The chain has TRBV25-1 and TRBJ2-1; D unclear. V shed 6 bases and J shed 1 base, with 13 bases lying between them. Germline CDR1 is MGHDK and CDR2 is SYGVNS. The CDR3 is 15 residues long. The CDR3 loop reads CASSLTSLSYNEQFF. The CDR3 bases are TGTGCCAGCAGCCTGACTTCTCTTTCCTACAATGAGCAGTTCTTC.

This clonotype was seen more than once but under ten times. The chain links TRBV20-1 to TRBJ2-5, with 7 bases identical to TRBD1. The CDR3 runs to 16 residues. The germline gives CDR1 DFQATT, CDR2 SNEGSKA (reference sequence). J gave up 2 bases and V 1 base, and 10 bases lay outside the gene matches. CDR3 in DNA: TGCAGTGCTAGAGGTAGAGGGGACAGAACACAAGAGACCCAGTACTTC. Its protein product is CSARGRGDRTQETQYF.

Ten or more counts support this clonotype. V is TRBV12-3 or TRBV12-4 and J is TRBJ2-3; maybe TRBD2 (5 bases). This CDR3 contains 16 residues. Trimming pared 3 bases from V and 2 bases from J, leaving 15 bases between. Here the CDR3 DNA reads TGTGCCAGCAGTTTCAAAGACGGACTGTACACAGATACGCAGTATTTT. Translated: CASSFKDGLYTDTQYF.

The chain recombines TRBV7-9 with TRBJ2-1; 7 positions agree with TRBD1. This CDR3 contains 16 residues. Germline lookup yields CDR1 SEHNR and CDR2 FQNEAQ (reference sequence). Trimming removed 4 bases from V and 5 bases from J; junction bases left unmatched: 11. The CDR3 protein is CASSSRTATGHNEQFF. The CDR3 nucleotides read TGTGCCAGCAGCTCCCGCACCGCGACAGGGCACAATGAGCAGTTCTTC.

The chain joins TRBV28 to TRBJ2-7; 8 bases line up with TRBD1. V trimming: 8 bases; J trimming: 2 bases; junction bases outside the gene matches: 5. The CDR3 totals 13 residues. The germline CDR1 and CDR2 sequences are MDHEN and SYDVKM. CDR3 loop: CASGTGGAYEQYF. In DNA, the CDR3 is TGTGCCAGCGGGACAGGAGGGGCCTACGAGCAGTACTTC. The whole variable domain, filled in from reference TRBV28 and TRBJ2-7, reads DVKVTQSSRYLVKRTGEKVFLECVQDMDHENMFWYRQDPGLGLRLIYFSYDVKMKEKGDIPEGYSVSREKKERFSLILESASTNQTSMYLCASGTGGAYEQYFGPGTRLTVT.